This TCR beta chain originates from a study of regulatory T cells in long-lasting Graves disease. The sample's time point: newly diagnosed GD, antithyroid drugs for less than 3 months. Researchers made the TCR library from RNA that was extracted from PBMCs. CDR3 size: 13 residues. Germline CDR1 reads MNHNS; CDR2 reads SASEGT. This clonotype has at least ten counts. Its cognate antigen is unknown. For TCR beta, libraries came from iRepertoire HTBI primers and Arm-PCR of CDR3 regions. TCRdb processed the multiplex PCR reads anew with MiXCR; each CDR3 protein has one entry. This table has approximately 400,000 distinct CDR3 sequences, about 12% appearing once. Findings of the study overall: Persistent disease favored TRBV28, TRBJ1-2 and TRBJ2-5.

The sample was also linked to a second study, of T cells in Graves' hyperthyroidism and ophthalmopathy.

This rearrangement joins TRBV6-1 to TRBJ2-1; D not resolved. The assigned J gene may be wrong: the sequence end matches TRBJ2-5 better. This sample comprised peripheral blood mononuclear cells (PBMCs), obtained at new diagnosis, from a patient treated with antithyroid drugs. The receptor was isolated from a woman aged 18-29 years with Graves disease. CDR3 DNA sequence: TGTGCCAGCAGTCGAACAGTCGGCGAGACCCAGTACTTC. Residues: CASSRTVGETQYF.